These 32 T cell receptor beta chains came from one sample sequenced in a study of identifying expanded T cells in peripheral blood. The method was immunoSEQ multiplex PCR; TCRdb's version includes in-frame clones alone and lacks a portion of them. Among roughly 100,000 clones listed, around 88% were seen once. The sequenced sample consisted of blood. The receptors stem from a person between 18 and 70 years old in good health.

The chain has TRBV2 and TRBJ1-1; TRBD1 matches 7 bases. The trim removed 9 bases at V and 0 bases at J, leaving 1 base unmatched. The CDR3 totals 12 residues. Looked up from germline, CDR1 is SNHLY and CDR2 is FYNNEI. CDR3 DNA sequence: TGTGCCAGTGACAGGGTGAACACTGAAGCTTTCTTT. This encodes CASDRVNTEAFF.

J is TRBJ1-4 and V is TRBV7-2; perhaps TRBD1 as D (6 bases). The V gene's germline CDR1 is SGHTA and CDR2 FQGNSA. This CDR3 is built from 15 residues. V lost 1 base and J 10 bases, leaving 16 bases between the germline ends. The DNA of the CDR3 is TGTGCCAGCAGCTTAGATGTCCGGGACAACGGAAAACTGTTTTTT. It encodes CASSLDVRDNGKLFF.

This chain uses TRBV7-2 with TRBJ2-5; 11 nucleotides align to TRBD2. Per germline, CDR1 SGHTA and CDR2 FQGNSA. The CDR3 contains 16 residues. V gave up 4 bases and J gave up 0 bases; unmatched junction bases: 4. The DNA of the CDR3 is TGTGCCAGCAGCTCCCTGGGACTAGCGGACCAAGAGACCCAGTACTTC. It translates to CASSSLGLADQETQYF.

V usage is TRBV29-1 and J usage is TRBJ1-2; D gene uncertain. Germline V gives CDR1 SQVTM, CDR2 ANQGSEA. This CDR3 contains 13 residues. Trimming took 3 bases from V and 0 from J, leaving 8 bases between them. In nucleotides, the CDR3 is TGCAGCGTTGAGCGCCGAGCTAACTATGGCTACACCTTC. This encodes CSVERRANYGYTF.

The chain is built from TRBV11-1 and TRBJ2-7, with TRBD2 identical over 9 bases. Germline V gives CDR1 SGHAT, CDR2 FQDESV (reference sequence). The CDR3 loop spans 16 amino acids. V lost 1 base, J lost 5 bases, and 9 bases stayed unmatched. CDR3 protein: CASSLEGREGLDEQYF. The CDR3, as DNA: TGTGCCAGCAGCTTAGAGGGGCGGGAGGGCCTCGACGAGCAGTACTTC.

The CDR3 DNA sequence: TGTGCCAGCGGGGACTTTACAGATACGCAGTATTTT. This encodes CASGDFTDTQYF. The chain couples TRBV6-1 to TRBJ2-3; D is perhaps TRBD2 (6 bases). Germline V CDR1 and CDR2: MNHNS, SASEGT. Trimming pared 8 bases from V and 3 bases from J, leaving 9 bases between. CDR3 size: 12 residues.

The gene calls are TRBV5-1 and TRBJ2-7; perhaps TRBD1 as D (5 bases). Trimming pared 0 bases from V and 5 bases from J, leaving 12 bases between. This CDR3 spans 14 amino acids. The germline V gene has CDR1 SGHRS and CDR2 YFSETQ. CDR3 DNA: TGCGCCAGCAGCTTGGTTGTTGCAGGGAACGAGCAGTACTTC. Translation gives CASSLVVAGNEQYF.

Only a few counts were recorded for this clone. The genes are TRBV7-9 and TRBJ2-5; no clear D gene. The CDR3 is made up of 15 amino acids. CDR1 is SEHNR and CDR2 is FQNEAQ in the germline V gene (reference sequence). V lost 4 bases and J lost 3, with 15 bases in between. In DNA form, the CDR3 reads TGTGCCAGCAGCTCGTTAAAGACACCCGAAGAGACCCAGTACTTC. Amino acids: CASSSLKTPEETQYF.

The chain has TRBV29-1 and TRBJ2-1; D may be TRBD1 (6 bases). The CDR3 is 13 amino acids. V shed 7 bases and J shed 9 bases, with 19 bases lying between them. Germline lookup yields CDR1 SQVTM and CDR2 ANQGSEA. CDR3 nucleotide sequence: TGCAGCGCCAGGACCGGGACAATGGGTGAGCAGTTCTTC. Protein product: CSARTGTMGEQFF.

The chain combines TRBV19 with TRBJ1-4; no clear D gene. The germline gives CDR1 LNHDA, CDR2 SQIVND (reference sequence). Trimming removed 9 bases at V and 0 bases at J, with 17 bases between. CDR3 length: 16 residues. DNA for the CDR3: TGTGCCAGCAGCCCGATCTTGCTAGCAACTAATGAAAAACTGTTTTTT. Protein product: CASSPILLATNEKLFF.

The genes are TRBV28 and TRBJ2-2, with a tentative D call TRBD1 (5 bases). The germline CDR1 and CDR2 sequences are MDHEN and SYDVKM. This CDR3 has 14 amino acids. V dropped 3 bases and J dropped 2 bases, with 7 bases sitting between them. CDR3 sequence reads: CASSFRDNTGELFF. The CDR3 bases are TGTGCCAGCAGTTTCAGGGATAACACCGGGGAGCTGTTTTTT.

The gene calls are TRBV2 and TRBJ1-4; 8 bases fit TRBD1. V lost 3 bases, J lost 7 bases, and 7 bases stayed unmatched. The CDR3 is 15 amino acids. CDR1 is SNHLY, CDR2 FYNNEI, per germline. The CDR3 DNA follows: TGTGCCAGCAGTGACCCGGGCAGGGGGCCTGAAAAACTGTTTTTT. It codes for CASSDPGRGPEKLFF.

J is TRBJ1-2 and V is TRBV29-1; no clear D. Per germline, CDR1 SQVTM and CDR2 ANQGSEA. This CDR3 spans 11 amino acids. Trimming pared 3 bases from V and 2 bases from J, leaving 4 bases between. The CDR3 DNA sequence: TGCAGCGTTGACGGAAACTATGGCTACACCTTC. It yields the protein CSVDGNYGYTF. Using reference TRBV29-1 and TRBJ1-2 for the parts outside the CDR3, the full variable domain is SAVISQKPSRDICQRGTSLTIQCQVDSQVTMMFWYRQQPGQSLTLIATANQGSEATYESGFVIDKFPISRPNLTFSTLTVSNMSPEDSSIYLCSVDGNYGYTFGSGTRLTVV.

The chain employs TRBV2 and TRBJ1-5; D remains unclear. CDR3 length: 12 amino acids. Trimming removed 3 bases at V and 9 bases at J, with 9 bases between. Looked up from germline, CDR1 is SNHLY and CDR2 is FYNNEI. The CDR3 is CASSDPGWPQHF. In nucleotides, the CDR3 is TGTGCCAGCAGTGACCCTGGGTGGCCCCAGCATTTT.

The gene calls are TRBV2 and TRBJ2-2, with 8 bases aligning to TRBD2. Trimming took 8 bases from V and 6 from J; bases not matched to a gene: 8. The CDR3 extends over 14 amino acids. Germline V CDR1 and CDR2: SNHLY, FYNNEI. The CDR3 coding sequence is TGTGCCAGCTGGGCTGCGGGAGGTTCCGGGGAGCTGTTTTTT. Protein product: CASWAAGGSGELFF.

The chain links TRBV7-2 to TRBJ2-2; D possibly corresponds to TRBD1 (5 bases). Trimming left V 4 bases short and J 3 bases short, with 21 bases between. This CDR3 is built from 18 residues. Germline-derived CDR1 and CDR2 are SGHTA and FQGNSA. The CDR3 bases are TGTGCCAGCAGCTCCACCCCAGGGTACAGAAGCGACACCGGGGAGCTGTTTTTT. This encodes CASSSTPGYRSDTGELFF.

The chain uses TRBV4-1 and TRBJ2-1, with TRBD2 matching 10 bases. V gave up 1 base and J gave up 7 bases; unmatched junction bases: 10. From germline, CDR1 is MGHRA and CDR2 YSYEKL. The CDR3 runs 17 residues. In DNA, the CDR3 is TGCGCCAGCAGCCAAGGCCGAGCGGGGGGGGTTTTGAATGAGCAGTTCTTC. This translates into CASSQGRAGGVLNEQFF.

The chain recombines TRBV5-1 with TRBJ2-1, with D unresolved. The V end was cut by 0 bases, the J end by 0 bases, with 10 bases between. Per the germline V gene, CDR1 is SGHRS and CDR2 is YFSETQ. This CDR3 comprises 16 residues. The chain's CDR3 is CASSLATMSSYNEQFF. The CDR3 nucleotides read TGCGCCAGCAGCTTGGCTACAATGAGCTCCTACAATGAGCAGTTCTTC.

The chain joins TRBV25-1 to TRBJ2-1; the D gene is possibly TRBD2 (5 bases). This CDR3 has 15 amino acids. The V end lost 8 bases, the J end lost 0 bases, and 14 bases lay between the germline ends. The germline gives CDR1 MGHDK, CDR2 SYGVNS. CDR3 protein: CASGNTSGSYNEQFF. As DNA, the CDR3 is TGTGCCAGCGGAAACACGAGCGGCTCCTACAATGAGCAGTTCTTC.

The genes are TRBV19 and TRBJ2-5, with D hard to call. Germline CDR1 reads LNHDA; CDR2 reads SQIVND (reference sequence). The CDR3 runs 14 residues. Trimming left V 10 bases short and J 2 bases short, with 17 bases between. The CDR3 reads CATSVGQRQETQYF. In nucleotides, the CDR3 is TGTGCCACCTCAGTTGGGCAGAGACAAGAGACCCAGTACTTC.

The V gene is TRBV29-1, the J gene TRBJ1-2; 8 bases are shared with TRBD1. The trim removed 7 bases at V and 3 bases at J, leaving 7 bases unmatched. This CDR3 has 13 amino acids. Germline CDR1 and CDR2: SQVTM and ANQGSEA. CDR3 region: CSASPGQDYGYTF. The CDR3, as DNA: TGCAGCGCGTCTCCGGGACAGGACTATGGCTACACCTTC.

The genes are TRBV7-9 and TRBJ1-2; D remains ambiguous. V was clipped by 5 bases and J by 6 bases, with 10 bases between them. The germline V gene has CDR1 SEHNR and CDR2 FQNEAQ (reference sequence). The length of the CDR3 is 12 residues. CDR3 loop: CASSRDTDGYTF. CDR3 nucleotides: TGTGCCAGCAGCCGCGACACGGATGGCTACACCTTC.

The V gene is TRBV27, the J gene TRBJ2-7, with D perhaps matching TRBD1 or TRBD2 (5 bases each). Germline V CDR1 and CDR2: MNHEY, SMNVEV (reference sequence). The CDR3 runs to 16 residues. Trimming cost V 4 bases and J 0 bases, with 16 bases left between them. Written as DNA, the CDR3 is TGTGCCAGCAGTTCCACCGGGGCCCTGAGCTCCTACGAGCAGTACTTC. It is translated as CASSSTGALSSYEQYF.

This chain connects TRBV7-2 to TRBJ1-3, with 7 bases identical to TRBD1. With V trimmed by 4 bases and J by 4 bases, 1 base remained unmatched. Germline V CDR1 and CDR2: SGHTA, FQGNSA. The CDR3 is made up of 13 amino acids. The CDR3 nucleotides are TGTGCCAGCAGCTGGACAGGAGGAAACACCATATATTTT. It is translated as CASSWTGGNTIYF. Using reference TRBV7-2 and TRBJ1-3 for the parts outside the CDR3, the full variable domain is GAGVSQSPSNKVTEKGKDVELRCDPISGHTALYWYRQSLGQGLEFLIYFQGNSAPDKSGLPSDRFSAERTGGSVSTLTIQRTQQEDSAVYLCASSWTGGNTIYFGEGSWLTVV.

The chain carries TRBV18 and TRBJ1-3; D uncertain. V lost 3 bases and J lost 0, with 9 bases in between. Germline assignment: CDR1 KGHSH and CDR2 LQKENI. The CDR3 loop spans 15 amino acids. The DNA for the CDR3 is TGTGCCAGCTCACCCGAATGGAGCTCTGGAAACACCATATATTTT. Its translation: CASSPEWSSGNTIYF. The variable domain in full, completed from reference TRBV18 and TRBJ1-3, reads NAGVMQNPRHLVRRRGQEARLRCSPMKGHSHVYWYRQLPEEGLKFMVYLQKENIIDESGMPKERFSAEFPKEGPSILRIQQVVRGDSAAYFCASSPEWSSGNTIYFGEGSWLTVV.

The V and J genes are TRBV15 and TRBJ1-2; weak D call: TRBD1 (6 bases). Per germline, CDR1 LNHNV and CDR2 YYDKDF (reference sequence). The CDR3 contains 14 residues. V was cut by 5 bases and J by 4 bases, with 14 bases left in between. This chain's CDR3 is CATSAGGSLYGYTF. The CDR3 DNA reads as TGTGCCACCAGCGCCGGGGGCTCCCTCTATGGCTACACCTTC.

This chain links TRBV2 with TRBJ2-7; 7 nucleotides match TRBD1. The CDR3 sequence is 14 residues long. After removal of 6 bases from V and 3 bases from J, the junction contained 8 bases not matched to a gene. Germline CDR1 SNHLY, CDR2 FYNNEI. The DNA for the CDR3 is TGTGCCAGCAGCCTGACAGGGAGCCACTACGAGCAGTACTTC. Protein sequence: CASSLTGSHYEQYF.

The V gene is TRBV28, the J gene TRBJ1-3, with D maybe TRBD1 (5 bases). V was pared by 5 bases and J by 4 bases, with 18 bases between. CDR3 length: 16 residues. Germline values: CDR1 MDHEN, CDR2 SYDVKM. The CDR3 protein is CASSRPGRGSGNTIYF. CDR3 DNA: TGTGCCAGCAGTCGCCCGGGGCGTGGGTCGGGAAACACCATATATTTT.

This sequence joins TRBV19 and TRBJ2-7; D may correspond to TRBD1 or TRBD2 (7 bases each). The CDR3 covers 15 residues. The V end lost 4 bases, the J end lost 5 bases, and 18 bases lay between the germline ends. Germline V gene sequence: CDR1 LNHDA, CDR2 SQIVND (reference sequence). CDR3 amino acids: CASSNSLTGRDEQYF. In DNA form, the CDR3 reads TGTGCCAGTAGTAACTCCCTGACAGGGAGGGACGAGCAGTACTTC. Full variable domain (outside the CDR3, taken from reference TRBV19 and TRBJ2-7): DGGITQSPKYLFRKEGQNVTLSCEQNLNHDAMYWYRQDPGQGLRLIYYSQIVNDFQKGDIAEGYSVSREKKESFPLTVTSAQKNPTAFYLCASSNSLTGRDEQYFGPGTRLTVT.

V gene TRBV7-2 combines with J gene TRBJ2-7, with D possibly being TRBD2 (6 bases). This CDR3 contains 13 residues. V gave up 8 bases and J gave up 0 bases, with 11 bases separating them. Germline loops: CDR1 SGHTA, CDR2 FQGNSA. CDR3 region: CASETGVSYEQYF. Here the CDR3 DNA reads TGTGCCAGCGAGACGGGGGTCTCCTACGAGCAGTACTTC. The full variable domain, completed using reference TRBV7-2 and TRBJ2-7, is GAGVSQSPSNKVTEKGKDVELRCDPISGHTALYWYRQSLGQGLEFLIYFQGNSAPDKSGLPSDRFSAERTGGSVSTLTIQRTQQEDSAVYLCASETGVSYEQYFGPGTRLTVT.

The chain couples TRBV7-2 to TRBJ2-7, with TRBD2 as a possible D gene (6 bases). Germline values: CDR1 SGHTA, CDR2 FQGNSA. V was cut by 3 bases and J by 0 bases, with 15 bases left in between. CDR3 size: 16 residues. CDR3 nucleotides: TGTGCCAGCAGCTTTCAAGGCGGGGTGTTCTCCTACGAGCAGTACTTC. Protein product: CASSFQGGVFSYEQYF.

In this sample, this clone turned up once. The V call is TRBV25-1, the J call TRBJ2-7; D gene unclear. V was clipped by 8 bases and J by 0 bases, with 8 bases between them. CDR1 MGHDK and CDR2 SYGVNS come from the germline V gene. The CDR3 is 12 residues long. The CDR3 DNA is TGTGCCAGCTCAGACACCTCCTACGAGCAGTACTTC. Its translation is CASSDTSYEQYF.